These 31 T cell receptor beta chains share one sample of origin, sequenced in a study of blood T cell repertoires in COVID-19. Assay used: immunoSEQ multiplex PCR; TCRdb lists only in-frame clones, some missing. The top ten clones hold approximately 2.3% of a sample with roughly 230,000 clones, almost 90% of them seen once. The sample consisted of peripheral blood. The receptors shown here come from a woman aged 55-69 years with COVID-19, enrolled during active disease.

This rearrangement joins TRBV5-1 to TRBJ1-1, with D unresolved. The CDR3 is made up of 14 amino acids. Germline loops: CDR1 SGHRS, CDR2 YFSETQ. Trimming stripped 0 bases from V and 1 base from J, with 7 bases between. CDR3 sequence: CASSLVHWNTEAFF. The CDR3 DNA reads as TGCGCCAGCAGCTTGGTCCACTGGAACACTGAAGCTTTCTTT.

This sequence joins TRBV5-8 and TRBJ1-6; D is uncertain. The CDR3 has 12 residues. Germline-derived CDR1 and CDR2 are SGHTS and YDEGEE. V was trimmed by 1 base and J by 8 bases, leaving 4 bases between them. The CDR3 DNA sequence: TGTGCCAGCAGCTTGACTTATTCACCCCTCCACTTT. Protein product: CASSLTYSPLHF.

The CDR3 coding sequence is TGTGCCAGTAGTACCCTTACAGGGAGCAATCAGCCCCAGCATTTT. Its protein is CASSTLTGSNQPQHF. This chain uses TRBV19 with TRBJ1-5; D might be TRBD1 (6 bases). Trimming left V 4 bases short and J 1 base short, with 11 bases between. Germline V gene lookup returns CDR1 LNHDA and CDR2 SQIVND (reference sequence). The CDR3 consists of 15 residues.

J is TRBJ2-7 and V is TRBV19; D is perhaps TRBD2 (5 bases). V lost 3 bases and J 4 bases, leaving 16 bases between the germline ends. Germline-derived CDR1 and CDR2 are LNHDA and SQIVND (reference sequence). There are 15 residues in the CDR3. The CDR3 nucleotides read TGTGCCAGTAGTATTTCGGTCCTGGGCGGGTACGAGCAGTACTTC. This gives the protein CASSISVLGGYEQYF. Full variable domain (outside the CDR3, taken from reference TRBV19 and TRBJ2-7): DGGITQSPKYLFRKEGQNVTLSCEQNLNHDAMYWYRQDPGQGLRLIYYSQIVNDFQKGDIAEGYSVSREKKESFPLTVTSAQKNPTAFYLCASSISVLGGYEQYFGPGTRLTVT.

This chain connects TRBV5-1 to TRBJ2-1; TRBD2 might be the D (5 bases). V was cut by 4 bases and J by 5 bases, with 13 bases left in between. The germline V gene encodes CDR1 SGHRS and CDR2 YFSETQ. The CDR3 sequence is 14 residues long. The CDR3 DNA follows: TGCGCCAGCAGCCTGAGAGGGTCCAACAATGAGCAGTTCTTC. This encodes CASSLRGSNNEQFF.

The gene calls are TRBV27 and TRBJ1-5, with D unclear. Trimming pared 3 bases from V and 0 bases from J, leaving 12 bases between. This CDR3 is built from 16 residues. Per the germline V gene, CDR1 is MNHEY and CDR2 is SMNVEV (reference sequence). CDR3 in amino acids: CASSFRLGNSNQPQHF. The CDR3, as DNA: TGTGCCAGCAGTTTCCGACTTGGAAATAGCAATCAGCCCCAGCATTTT.

The J gene is TRBJ1-1, the V gene TRBV9, with a tentative D call TRBD1 (5 bases). Germline V gene lookup returns CDR1 SGDLS and CDR2 YYNGEE. Trimming shortened V by 0 bases and J by 6 bases, and 21 bases separated the two germline ends. CDR3 length: 17 amino acids. The CDR3, as DNA: TGTGCCAGCAGCGTAGGGAGATGGAGGGACCCTCACCCTGAAGCTTTCTTT. Amino acids: CASSVGRWRDPHPEAFF. The variable domain in full, completed from reference TRBV9 and TRBJ1-1, reads DSGVTQTPKHLITATGQRVTLRCSPRSGDLSVYWYQQSLDQGLQFLIQYYNGEERAKGNILERFSAQQFPDLHSELNLSSLELGDSALYFCASSVGRWRDPHPEAFFGQGTRLTVV.

The rearrangement uses TRBV5-4 and TRBJ2-3; 8 bases align to TRBD1. V was clipped by 4 bases and J by 6 bases; unmatched bases: 7. CDR1 is SGHNT, CDR2 YYREEE, per germline (reference sequence). The CDR3 spans 14 residues. The CDR3 spells CASSQTGDVDTQYF. DNA for the CDR3: TGTGCCAGCAGCCAGACAGGGGATGTTGATACGCAGTATTTT.

In this sample, this clone turned up once. V and J are TRBV10-2 and TRBJ1-1, with no clear D. V dropped 3 bases and J dropped 0 bases, with 11 bases sitting between them. The CDR3 has 15 amino acids. Per germline, CDR1 WSHSY and CDR2 SAAADI. The CDR3 loop reads CASSDPHGVNTEAFF. In DNA form, the CDR3 reads TGCGCCAGCAGTGACCCCCACGGTGTGAACACTGAAGCTTTCTTT.

The chain links TRBV18 to TRBJ2-1; no definite D call. V was clipped by 4 bases and J by 7 bases, with 17 bases between them. This CDR3 is built from 15 residues. Germline V gives CDR1 KGHSH, CDR2 LQKENI. Here the CDR3 reads CASSLEVPATNEQFF. The CDR3, as DNA: TGTGCCAGCTCACTTGAGGTCCCCGCTACAAATGAGCAGTTCTTC.

CDR3 nucleotide sequence: TGTGCCAGCTCACCGGGGGCGCGGGAGACCCAGTACTTC. It is translated as CASSPGARETQYF. The chain carries TRBV18 and TRBJ2-5; tentative D call: TRBD1 (6 bases). The CDR3 spans 13 residues. Trimming pared 3 bases from V and 5 bases from J, leaving 10 bases between. In germline, CDR1 is KGHSH, CDR2 LQKENI.

The chain carries TRBV4-2 and TRBJ1-1; D is unresolved. Trimming removed 1 base at V and 1 base at J, with 7 bases between. This CDR3 is 14 amino acids long. The germline gives CDR1 LGHNA, CDR2 YNFKEQ. This CDR3 reads CASSQVGRNTEAFF. The CDR3 bases are TGTGCCAGCAGCCAAGTCGGGAGGAACACTGAAGCTTTCTTT.

The gene calls are TRBV19 and TRBJ1-1; the match to TRBD1 covers 10 bases. The V segment lost 9 bases and the J segment 6 bases; nucleotides outside the gene matches: 13. Germline values: CDR1 LNHDA, CDR2 SQIVND (reference sequence). The CDR3 has 15 residues. The DNA of the CDR3 is TGTGCCAGCGGCGTCGGGACAGGGGTTCACTCTGAAGCTTTCTTT. Translating gives CASGVGTGVHSEAFF.

In this sample, this clone turned up a few times. The chain joins TRBV4-1 to TRBJ2-1, with 8 bases that match TRBD2. Losses at the gene ends were 4 bases for V and 1 base for J; bases not matched to a gene: 9. Per the germline V gene, CDR1 is MGHRA and CDR2 is YSYEKL. This CDR3 has 17 residues. The CDR3 nucleotides read TGCGCCAGCAGCCGGGGGGGACTAGTGGTTTCCTACAATGAGCAGTTCTTC. Protein product: CASSRGGLVVSYNEQFF.

The genes are TRBV7-6 and TRBJ1-3; 8 bases map to TRBD1. The CDR3 is made up of 15 amino acids. The V segment lost 5 bases and the J segment 7 bases; nucleotides outside the gene matches: 10. From germline, CDR1 is SGHVS and CDR2 FNYEAQ. This CDR3 is CASSPRDRKSNTIYF. CDR3 sequence (DNA): TGTGCCAGCAGCCCCCGGGACAGGAAATCCAACACCATATATTTT.

The V and J genes are TRBV2 and TRBJ1-4; 7 positions agree with TRBD1. Germline assignment: CDR1 SNHLY and CDR2 FYNNEI. The junction had 5 bases not matched to a gene; V was cut back by 3 bases and J by 4 bases. CDR3 size: 15 residues. In DNA, the CDR3 is TGTGCCAGCAGTGATGCGGGACAGCATAATGAAAAACTGTTTTTT. Encoded protein: CASSDAGQHNEKLFF. The full variable domain, its missing parts supplied by reference TRBV2 and TRBJ1-4, is EPEVTQTPSHQVTQMGQEVILRCVPISNHLYFYWYRQILGQKVEFLVSFYNNEISEKSEIFDDQFSVERPDGSNFTLKIRSTKLEDSAMYFCASSDAGQHNEKLFFGSGTQLSVL.

This chain uses TRBV29-1 with TRBJ2-1; TRBD2 is a possible D gene (6 bases). V gave up 3 bases and J gave up 2 bases, with 11 bases separating them. The CDR3 consists of 14 residues. Germline-derived CDR1 and CDR2 are SQVTM and ANQGSEA. CDR3 nucleotides: TGCAGCGTTGATGACCGGGGGACCTACAATGAGCAGTTCTTC. Translation: CSVDDRGTYNEQFF.

The V and J genes are TRBV10-3 and TRBJ1-6, with 10 bases fitting TRBD1. This CDR3 contains 14 residues. Per the germline V gene, CDR1 is ENHRY and CDR2 is SYGVKD. Germline trimming cut 7 bases from V and 12 bases from J; bases unmatched to any gene: 9. The DNA of the CDR3 is TGTGCCATCACCCCGGGACAGGGGCGTGAACCCCTCCACTTT. Protein: CAITPGQGREPLHF.

The chain has TRBV28 and TRBJ1-2; 9 bases agree with TRBD1. V trimming: 6 bases; J trimming: 4 bases; junction bases outside the gene matches: 9. CDR3 length: 15 residues. The germline V gene encodes CDR1 MDHEN and CDR2 SYDVKM. DNA for the CDR3: TGTGCCAGCAGCTCCCGGGACAGGGCTATCTATGGCTACACCTTC. It is translated as CASSSRDRAIYGYTF.

The chain couples TRBV5-6 to TRBJ1-1; no definite D call. Per germline, CDR1 SGHDT and CDR2 YYEEEE. The length of the CDR3 is 14 residues. V lost 4 bases, J lost 4 bases, and 14 bases lay in between. CDR3 nucleotide sequence: TGTGCCAGCAGCCCCTCCTGGTCGCGCACTGAAGCTTTCTTT. Its protein product is CASSPSWSRTEAFF.

The chain combines TRBV6-5 with TRBJ1-6; no reliable D call. V shed 11 bases and J shed 6 bases, with 11 bases lying between them. The CDR3 is 12 residues long. Germline CDR1 MNHEY, CDR2 SVGAGI. The CDR3 sequence: CAVGQANSPLHF. CDR3 DNA sequence: TGTGCCGTTGGGCAGGCTAATTCACCCCTCCACTTT.

V and J are TRBV6-2 or TRBV6-3 and TRBJ1-2; weak D call: TRBD1 (5 bases). V was shortened by 6 bases and J by 4 bases, with 15 bases between the two germline ends. Germline CDR1 and CDR2: MNHEY and SVGEGT. This CDR3 spans 14 amino acids. The CDR3 loop is CASSPRGPVYGYTF. CDR3 nucleotide sequence: TGTGCCAGCAGCCCAAGGGGTCCGGTCTATGGCTACACCTTC.

The rearrangement joins TRBV11-2 to TRBJ2-3, with D tentatively TRBD1 (6 bases). This CDR3 comprises 15 residues. Trimming cost V 5 bases and J 2 bases, with 14 bases left between them. The germline CDR1 and CDR2 sequences are SGHAT and FQNNGV. CDR3 sequence (DNA): TGTGCCAGCAGCCCCCAGGGGCAATTCACAGATACGCAGTATTTT. It translates to CASSPQGQFTDTQYF. The full variable domain, with the rest looked up from reference TRBV11-2 and TRBJ2-3, is EAGVAQSPRYKIIEKRQSVAFWCNPISGHATLYWYQQILGQGPKLLIQFQNNGVVDDSQLPKDRFSAERLKGVDSTLKIQPAKLEDSAVYLCASSPQGQFTDTQYFGPGTRLTVL.

The chain couples TRBV5-6 to TRBJ1-2, with D possibly matching TRBD1 (5 bases). CDR3 length: 17 residues. CDR1 and CDR2 from the germline V gene are SGHDT and YYEEEE. V lost 1 base to trimming and J lost 6 bases, with 22 bases between them. Here the CDR3 DNA reads TGTGCCAGCAGCTTGTTAGGGCAGAGCGAGCGGGGGAATGGCTACACCTTC. Protein sequence: CASSLLGQSERGNGYTF.

The gene calls are TRBV9 and TRBJ1-3, with 9 bases that match TRBD1. The CDR3 consists of 15 residues. Germline V CDR1 and CDR2: SGDLS, YYNGEE. V was clipped by 5 bases and J by 0 bases; unmatched bases: 3. The DNA of the CDR3 is TGTGCCAGCAGAGGGACAGGGCCCTCTGGAAACACCATATATTTT. This sequence encodes CASRGTGPSGNTIYF.

The chain has TRBV4-1 and TRBJ1-5; D possibly corresponds to TRBD1 (6 bases). The CDR3 runs 17 residues. V was shortened by 2 bases and J by 2 bases, with 16 bases between the two germline ends. Germline V gene data show CDR1 as MGHRA and CDR2 as YSYEKL. CDR3 region: CASSQTQGGRGNQPQHF. CDR3 in DNA: TGCGCCAGCAGCCAAACACAGGGCGGTCGGGGCAATCAGCCCCAGCATTTT.

The chain uses TRBV29-1 and TRBJ2-1, with TRBD2 matching over 12 bases. CDR3 length: 14 residues. In germline, CDR1 is SQVTM, CDR2 ANQGSEA. After removal of 7 bases from V and 7 bases from J, the junction contained 8 bases not matched to a gene. CDR3 DNA sequence: TGCAGCGGGCGAACTAGCGGGGGGTTAAATGAGCAGTTCTTC. Its protein is CSGRTSGGLNEQFF.

The CDR3 reads CASRDSEAFF. CDR3 DNA sequence: TGTGCCAGCAGGGACAGTGAAGCTTTCTTT. The chain couples TRBV6-5 to TRBJ1-1, with D perhaps TRBD1 (6 bases). The CDR3 runs 10 residues. The germline V gene encodes CDR1 MNHEY and CDR2 SVGAGI. Trimming took off 6 bases at V and 7 bases at J, with 6 bases between the two ends.

A few counts support this clone. The CDR3 coding sequence is TGTGCCAGCTATACCGGGACAGGAAATAACTATGGCTACACCTTC. This translates into CASYTGTGNNYGYTF. The chain has TRBV3-1 (or the pseudogene TRBV3-2) and TRBJ1-2, with 8 bases fitting TRBD1. The germline gives CDR1 LGHDT, CDR2 YNNKEL (reference sequence). The CDR3 runs 15 residues. Unmatched junction bases numbered 9, after V lost 8 bases and J lost 1 base.

The rearrangement joins TRBV7-2 to TRBJ1-1, with D possibly being TRBD1 (5 bases). The germline V gene encodes CDR1 SGHTA and CDR2 FQGNSA. The CDR3 extends over 13 amino acids. V dropped 5 bases and J dropped 3 bases, with 10 bases sitting between them. CDR3 DNA sequence: TGTGCCAGCAGCAGACTGACAGACACTGAAGCTTTCTTT. Amino acids: CASSRLTDTEAFF. Based on the CDR3 plus reference TRBV7-2 and TRBJ1-1, the full variable domain is GAGVSQSPSNKVTEKGKDVELRCDPISGHTALYWYRQSLGQGLEFLIYFQGNSAPDKSGLPSDRFSAERTGGSVSTLTIQRTQQEDSAVYLCASSRLTDTEAFFGQGTRLTVV.

The genes are TRBV7-2 and TRBJ2-6; D not resolved. CDR3 length: 16 amino acids. The V end was cut by 1 base, the J end by 7 bases, with 14 bases between. The germline V gene has CDR1 SGHTA and CDR2 FQGNSA. The CDR3 nucleotides read TGTGCCAGCAGCTTAGAATCCGGGTTTTTAGCCAACGTCCTGACTTTC. It specifies CASSLESGFLANVLTF.